This is a list of T cell receptor beta chains from one sample in a study of post-analysis software for immune sequencing data. TCRdb re-analysed the PCR reads in MiXCR, keeping a single row per CDR3 protein. This table holds about half a million distinct CDR3 sequences, roughly 34% found once. Sequencing used blood. The receptors were gathered from a girl under 18 with multiple sclerosis. Each CDR3 is given with its conserved first and last residue. A D gene is named only where the DNA matches it firmly. Expanded clones are given a class, and other clones once, few, many or no size at all.

NA,TRBV18,NA,TRBJ1-1,CASSPVQVDTEAFF,TGTGCCAGCTCACCCGTCCAGGTCGACACTGAAGCTTTCTTT
NA,TRBV20-1,few,TRBJ2-3,CSAIFTDTQYF,TGCAGTGCTATATTCACAGATACGCAGTATTTT
NA,TRBV29-1,NA,TRBJ1-1,CSAKHPNTEAFF,TGCAGCGCCAAACACCCGAACACTGAAGCTTTCTTT
TRBD1,TRBV6-5,NA,TRBJ2-6,CASSSTDRVESGANVLTF,TGTGCCAGCAGTTCTACAGACAGGGTCGAGTCTGGGGCCAACGTCCTGACTTTC
NA,TRBV6-6,few,TRBJ1-2,CASSALEAGPYGYTF,TGTGCCAGCAGCGCTCTCGAGGCAGGGCCCTATGGCTACACCTTC
TRBD1,TRBV27,NA,TRBJ2-7,CASSLSAPGQGTHEQYF,TGTGCCAGCAGTTTATCGGCCCCGGGACAGGGGACCCACGAGCAGTACTTC
NA,TRBV12-3/TRBV12-4,NA,TRBJ1-1,CASSLPGRGTEAFF,TGTGCCAGCAGTTTGCCTGGGAGGGGCACTGAAGCTTTCTTT
NA,TRBV12-3/TRBV12-4,NA,TRBJ2-3,CASIRDHSTDTQYF,TGTGCCAGCATACGGGACCACAGCACAGATACGCAGTATTTT
NA,TRBV27,few,TRBJ1-1,CASYKGTGMNTEAFF,TGTGCCAGTTACAAGGGTACAGGGATGAACACTGAAGCTTTCTTT
NA,TRBV6-6,few,TRBJ1-5,CASSPAGSNQPQHF,TGTGCCAGCAGTCCCGCCGGCTCCAATCAGCCCCAGCATTTT
NA,TRBV28,few,TRBJ1-2,CASSSGTTNYGYTF,TGTGCCAGCAGTTCGGGGACAACTAACTATGGCTACACCTTC
TRBD2,TRBV10-3,NA,TRBJ2-1,CAIKPWLAGALGSYNEQFF,TGTGCCATCAAACCGTGGCTAGCGGGGGCCCTCGGCTCCTACAATGAGCAGTTCTTC
TRBD2,TRBV5-1,few,TRBJ2-1,CASSGGSYNEQFF,TGTGCCAGCAGCGGGGGCTCCTACAATGAGCAGTTCTTC
NA,TRBV29-1,NA,TRBJ2-5,CSVRLGQSRETQYF,TGCAGCGTACGGTTGGGGCAGAGTAGGGAGACCCAGTACTTC
NA,TRBV4-1,NA,TRBJ2-2,CASSQVPSSVPGELFF,TGCGCCAGCAGCCAGGTACCTTCTAGCGTCCCCGGGGAGCTGTTTTTT
TRBD2,TRBV28,few,TRBJ2-5,CASSFPAGEAREETQYF,TGTGCCAGCAGTTTCCCAGCGGGGGAGGCGAGGGAAGAGACTCAGTACTTC
TRBD1,TRBV5-1,NA,TRBJ2-1,CASSLVPRGQGSPNEQFF,TGCGCCAGCAGCTTGGTCCCGAGGGGACAGGGGTCCCCCAATGAGCAGTTCTTC
TRBD1,TRBV11-2,NA,TRBJ2-5,CASSLPHYRGETQYF,TGTGCCAGCAGCCTACCCCATTACAGGGGAGAGACCCAGTACTTC
NA,TRBV7-9,NA,TRBJ2-3,CASSLGPATTDTQYF,TGTGCCAGCAGCTTAGGTCCAGCTACGACAGATACGCAGTATTTT
TRBD1,TRBV7-8,NA,TRBJ1-4,CASSARTGAVEKLFF,TGTGCCAGCAGCGCGCGGACAGGGGCCGTGGAAAAACTGTTTTTT
NA,TRBV7-3,NA,TRBJ2-7,CASSPAPGTLYEQYF,TGTGCCAGCAGCCCCGCCCCCGGGACCCTCTACGAGCAGTACTTC
TRBD2,TRBV20-1,NA,TRBJ2-2,CSARDPLAGAANTGELFF,TGCAGTGCTAGAGATCCACTAGCGGGGGCCGCGAACACCGGGGAGCTGTTTTTT
TRBD2,TRBV6-5,few,TRBJ2-1,CASSYRAGGINEQFF,TGTGCCAGCAGTTACCGGGCGGGGGGGATTAATGAGCAGTTCTTC